This TCR beta chain was profiled in a study of T cells in Graves' hyperthyroidism and ophthalmopathy (dated by TCRdb to about 2019). Regarding the complete study: Peripheral blood was sampled at the time of initial diagnosis, prior to any treatment. The 75 to 100 discovery patients were randomly split 7:3 into training and test sets. After blood sampling, hyperthyroidism patients were treated with methimazole at a starting dose of 30 mg daily, and ophthalmopathy patients were treated with high-dose intravenous methylprednisolone. Prospective prediction of ophthalmopathy was tested in an independent validation cohort of some 20 hyperthyroidism patients and around 16 patients who later progressed to ophthalmopathy. The study also compared thyroid tissue and blood T-cell repertoires from several Graves' hyperthyroidism patients. TCR Vbeta CDR3 sequencing of 135 peripheral blood samples (approximately 44 ophthalmopathy, around 80 hyperthyroidism and 17 progressor patients) is reported in the paper. To identify TCR V-J signatures that set the groups apart, the researchers used a discovery cohort of about a hundred patients, made up of 43 with Graves' ophthalmopathy and some 60 with stable Graves' hyperthyroidism. Broad study findings and their caveats: In validation, the model predicted progression to ophthalmopathy with approximately 69% sensitivity and 72% to 75% specificity, a median of around 6.6 months before onset. Sample size was not statistically predetermined, and blinding of investigators to group allocation was not performed. A 13 V-J signature model separated ophthalmopathy from stable hyperthyroidism, with nearly 90% sensitivity and about 81% specificity in cross-validation and 80%/75% in testing. Most expanded thyroid clonotypes (frequency above 0.001) were also found in blood, which suggests that blood repertoires may mirror thyroid immune responses.

The CDR3 contains 14 residues, cysteine and phenylalanine counted. Here the CDR3 DNA is all that survives: 42 bases in frame from base 1. The germline V end is reduced by 0 bases and the J end by 7 bases; junction bases left unmatched: 4. The germline V gene encodes CDR1 SGDLS and CDR2 YYNGEE. This clonotype was detected only a few times. It lacks a known antigen. Base-call qualities are not available, and no considerably larger clone is one nucleotide away. Ophthalmopathy patients had moderately to severely active disease, with a Clinical Activity Score of 3 or more, a NOSPECS grade of 4 or more, and a disease duration of less than 3 months. The study excluded patients with uncontrolled infections, other autoimmune diseases, pregnancy or lactation. Diagnoses were established on the basis of clinical symptoms, serum thyroxine and TRAb, thyroid ultrasound, and orbital computed tomography. PBMCs were isolated from about 9.1 ml of fresh peripheral blood by Ficoll-Paque density gradient centrifugation. Total RNA was extracted using Trizol reagent, and RNA quality was assessed on an Agilent 2100 Bioanalyzer.

TCR beta CDR3 regions were amplified from RNA transcripts. For the first round of RT-PCR on the TCR CDR3, the HTBI primer set was used together with the Qiagen OneStep RT-PCR kit. Libraries were constructed in a second round of multiplex PCR, after which size selection and purification were carried out. Libraries were sequenced paired-end with 100 bp reads on an Illumina HiSeq2000. Per the original workflow: SOAPnuke was used to process the raw data, with reads discarded if the reads contained adapters or uncalled bases, had a mean Phred below 15, or lacked an exact constant-primer or identifier match. COPE v1.2.5 was used to merge the high-quality paired reads, and each unique nucleotide sequence was defined as a clonotype. MiTCR v1.1 was used to align clonotypes to the IMGT TRBV, TRBD and TRBJ reference segments. The analysis included only V-J combinations with a frequency above 0.0001, which together covered 99% to 99.2% of the repertoires. A TCS score was defined as the ratio of F50 (clonal expansion) to E x V (chaos), with BLOSUM62-based TCRdist applied between CDR3 peptides within each V-J. Welch's t-statistics and random forest reduced several hundred V-J features to roughly 13, which were used in a naive Bayes classifier (R e1071). TCRdb itself trimmed the public reads at Q25 with fastp, ran MiXCR and retained productive beta chains. CDR3 protein duplicates are merged, each entry listing the most common genes and DNA. The authors' filters were not applied to this entry. The sample table contains roughly 280,000 distinct CDR3 sequences; only one count was recorded for about 18% of them. Clones ranked in the top ten supply over 50% of the sample.

The source of this sequence is a woman aged 55-75 years with Graves' ophthalmopathy. Material: blood. The chain is assembled from TRBV9 and TRBJ1-3; the junction holds 7 bases that match TRBD1. The CDR3 here reads CASSVESGQNTIYF. The nucleotide sequence reads as follows: TGTGCCAGCAGCGTAGAGTCGGGACAGAACACCATATATTTT. With the portions outside the CDR3 filled from the reference TRBV9 and TRBJ1-3 genes, the complete variable region becomes DSGVTQTPKHLITATGQRVTLRCSPRSGDLSVYWYQQSLDQGLQFLIQYYNGEERAKGNILERFSAQQFPDLHSELNLSSLELGDSALYFCASSVESGQNTIYFGEGSWLTVV.